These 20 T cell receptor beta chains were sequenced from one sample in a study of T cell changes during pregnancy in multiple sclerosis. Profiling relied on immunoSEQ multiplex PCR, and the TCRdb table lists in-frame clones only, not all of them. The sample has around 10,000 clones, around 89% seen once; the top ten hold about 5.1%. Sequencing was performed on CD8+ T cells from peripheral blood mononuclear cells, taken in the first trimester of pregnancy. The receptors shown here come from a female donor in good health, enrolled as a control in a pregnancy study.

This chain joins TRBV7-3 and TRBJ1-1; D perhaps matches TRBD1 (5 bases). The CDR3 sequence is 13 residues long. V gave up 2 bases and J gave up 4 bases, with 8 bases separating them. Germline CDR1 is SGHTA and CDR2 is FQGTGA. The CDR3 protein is CASSLEGVTEAFF. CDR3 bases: TGTGCCAGCAGCTTAGAAGGGGTCACTGAAGCTTTCTTT.

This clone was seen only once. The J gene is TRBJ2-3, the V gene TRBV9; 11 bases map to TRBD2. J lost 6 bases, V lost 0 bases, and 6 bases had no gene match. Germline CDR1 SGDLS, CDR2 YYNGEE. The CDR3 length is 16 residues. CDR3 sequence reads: CASSVGSGGAGDTQYF. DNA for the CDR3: TGTGCCAGCAGCGTAGGTAGCGGGGGGGCGGGGGATACGCAGTATTTT.

The CDR3 nucleotides read TGTGCCATTCCCGGGGGGACGGATCCAAACTACACCTTC. Translation: CAIPGGTDPNYTF. This chain uses TRBV6-1 with TRBJ1-2; D possibly corresponds to TRBD1 (5 bases). The CDR3 loop spans 13 amino acids. The germline V gene encodes CDR1 MNHNS and CDR2 SASEGT. The germline V and J ends were trimmed by 10 bases and 10 bases, with 22 bases remaining between them.

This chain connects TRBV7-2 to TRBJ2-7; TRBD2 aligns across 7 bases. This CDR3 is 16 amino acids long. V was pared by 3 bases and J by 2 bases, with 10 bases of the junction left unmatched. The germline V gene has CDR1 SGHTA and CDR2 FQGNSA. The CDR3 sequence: CASSFGRAATPYEQYF. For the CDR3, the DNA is TGTGCCAGCAGCTTTGGGAGGGCAGCGACTCCCTACGAGCAGTACTTC.

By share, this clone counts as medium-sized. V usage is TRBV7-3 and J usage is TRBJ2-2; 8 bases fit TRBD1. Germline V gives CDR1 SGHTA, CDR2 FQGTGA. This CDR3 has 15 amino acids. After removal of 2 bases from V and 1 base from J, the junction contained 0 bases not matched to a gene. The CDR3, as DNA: TGTGCCAGCAGCTTAGGGACAGGGAACACCGGGGAGCTGTTTTTT. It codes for CASSLGTGNTGELFF.

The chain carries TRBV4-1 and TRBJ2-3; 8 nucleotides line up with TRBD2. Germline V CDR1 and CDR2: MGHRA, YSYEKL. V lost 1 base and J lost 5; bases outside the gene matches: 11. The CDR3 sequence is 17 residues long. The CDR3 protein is CASSQVSSGQSLDTQYF. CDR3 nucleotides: TGCGCCAGCAGCCAAGTTTCTAGCGGGCAATCATTAGATACGCAGTATTTT.

The CDR3 DNA follows: TGTGCCATCAGTGATGCTCGTACAGGACAGGGCCGCAATCAGCCCCAGCATTTT. This sequence encodes CAISDARTGQGRNQPQHF. This sequence joins TRBV10-3 and TRBJ1-5; 8 positions match TRBD1. V dropped 3 bases and J dropped 2; count of bases not matched to a gene: 12. The CDR3 consists of 18 residues. Per the germline V gene, CDR1 is ENHRY and CDR2 is SYGVKD.

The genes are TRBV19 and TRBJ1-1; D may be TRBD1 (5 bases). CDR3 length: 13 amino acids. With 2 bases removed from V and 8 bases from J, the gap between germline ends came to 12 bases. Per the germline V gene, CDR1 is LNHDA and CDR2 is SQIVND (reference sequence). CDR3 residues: CASSIISAGEAFF. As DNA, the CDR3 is TGTGCCAGTAGTATAATCTCGGCAGGGGAAGCTTTCTTT.

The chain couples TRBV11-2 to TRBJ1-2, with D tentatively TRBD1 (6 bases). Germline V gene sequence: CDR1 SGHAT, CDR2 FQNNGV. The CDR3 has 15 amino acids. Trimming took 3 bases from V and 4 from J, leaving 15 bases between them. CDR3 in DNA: TGTGCCAGCAGCTTCAAGACACCACAGGGCTATGGCTACACCTTC. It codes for CASSFKTPQGYGYTF.

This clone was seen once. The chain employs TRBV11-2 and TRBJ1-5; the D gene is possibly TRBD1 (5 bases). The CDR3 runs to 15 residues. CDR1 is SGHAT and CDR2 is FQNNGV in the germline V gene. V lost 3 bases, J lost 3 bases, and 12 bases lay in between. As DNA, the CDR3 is TGTGCCAGCAGCTTGGCGGGGCAGGACAATCAGCCCCAGCATTTT. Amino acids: CASSLAGQDNQPQHF.

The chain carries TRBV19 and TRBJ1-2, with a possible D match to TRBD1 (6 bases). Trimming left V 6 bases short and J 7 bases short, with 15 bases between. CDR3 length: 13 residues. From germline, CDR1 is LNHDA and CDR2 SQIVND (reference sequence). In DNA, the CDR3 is TGTGCCAGTAGCATCCCAGGGGAGATTGGCTACACCTTC. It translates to CASSIPGEIGYTF.

In DNA form, the CDR3 reads TGTGCCAGCAGCGCTGACAGGGAAGTTAACTATGGCTACACCTTC. Encoded protein: CASSADREVNYGYTF. V is TRBV6-6 and J is TRBJ1-2; TRBD1 matches 7 bases. From germline, CDR1 is MNHNY and CDR2 SVGAGI (reference sequence). The CDR3 spans 15 residues. The trim removed 6 bases at V and 1 base at J, leaving 8 bases unmatched.

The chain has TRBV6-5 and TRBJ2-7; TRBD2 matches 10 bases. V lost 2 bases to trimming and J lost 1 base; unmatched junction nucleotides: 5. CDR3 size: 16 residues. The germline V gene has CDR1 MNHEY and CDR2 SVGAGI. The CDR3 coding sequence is TGTGCCAGCAGTTACCAACTAGCGGGGAAATCCTACGAGCAGTACTTC. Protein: CASSYQLAGKSYEQYF.

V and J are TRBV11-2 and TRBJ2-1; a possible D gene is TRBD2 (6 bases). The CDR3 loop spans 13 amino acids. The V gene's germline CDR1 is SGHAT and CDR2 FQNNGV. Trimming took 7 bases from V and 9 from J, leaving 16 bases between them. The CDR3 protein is CASTLGSGGEQFF. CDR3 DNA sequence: TGTGCCAGCACTCTCGGGAGTGGTGGTGAGCAGTTCTTC.

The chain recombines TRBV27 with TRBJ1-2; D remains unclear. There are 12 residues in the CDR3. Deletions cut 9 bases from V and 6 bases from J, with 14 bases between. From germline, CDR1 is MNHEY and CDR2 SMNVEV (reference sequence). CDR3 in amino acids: CASGQVYNGYTF. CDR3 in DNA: TGTGCCAGTGGTCAGGTTTATAATGGCTACACCTTC.

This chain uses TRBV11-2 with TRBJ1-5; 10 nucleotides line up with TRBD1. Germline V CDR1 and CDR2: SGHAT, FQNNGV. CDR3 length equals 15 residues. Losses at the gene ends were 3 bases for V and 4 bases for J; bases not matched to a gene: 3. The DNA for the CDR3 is TGTGCCAGCAGCTTTGGGACAGGGGCGAATCAGCCCCAGCATTTT. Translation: CASSFGTGANQPQHF.

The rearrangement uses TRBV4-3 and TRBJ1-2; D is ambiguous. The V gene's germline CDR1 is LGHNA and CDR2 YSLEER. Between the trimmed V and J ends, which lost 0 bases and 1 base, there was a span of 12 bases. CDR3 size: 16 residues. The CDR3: CASSQERAGLNYGYTF. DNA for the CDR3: TGCGCCAGCAGCCAAGAACGGGCTGGACTTAACTATGGCTACACCTTC.

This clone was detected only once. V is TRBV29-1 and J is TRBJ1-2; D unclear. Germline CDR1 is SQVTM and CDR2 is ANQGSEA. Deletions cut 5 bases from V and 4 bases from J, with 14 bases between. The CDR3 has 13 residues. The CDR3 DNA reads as TGCAGCGTTCGCTCTCCTATCCCCTATGGCTACACCTTC. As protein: CSVRSPIPYGYTF.

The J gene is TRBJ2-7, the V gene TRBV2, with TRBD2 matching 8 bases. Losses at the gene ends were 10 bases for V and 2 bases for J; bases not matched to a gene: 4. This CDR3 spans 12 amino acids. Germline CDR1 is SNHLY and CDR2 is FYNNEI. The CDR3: CATERGTYEQYF. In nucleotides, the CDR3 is TGTGCCACGGAGCGGGGGACCTACGAGCAGTACTTC. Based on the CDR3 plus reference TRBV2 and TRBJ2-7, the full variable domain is EPEVTQTPSHQVTQMGQEVILRCVPISNHLYFYWYRQILGQKVEFLVSFYNNEISEKSEIFDDQFSVERPDGSNFTLKIRSTKLEDSAMYFCATERGTYEQYFGPGTRLTVT.

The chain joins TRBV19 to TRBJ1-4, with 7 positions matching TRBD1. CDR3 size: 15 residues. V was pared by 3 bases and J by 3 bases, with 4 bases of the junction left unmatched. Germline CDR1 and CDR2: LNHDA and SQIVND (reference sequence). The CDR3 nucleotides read TGTGCCAGTAGTATTGGACAGGCTTCTAATGAAAAACTGTTTTTT. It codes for CASSIGQASNEKLFF.